This T cell receptor beta chain appears in the sequencing data of a study of T cells in Graves' hyperthyroidism and ophthalmopathy. RNA transcripts yielded amplified TCR beta CDR3 regions. HTBI primers were employed in a first-round RT-PCR of the TCR CDR3. Each CDR3 protein gets one entry after TCRdb re-called the multiplex PCR reads with MiXCR. Of approximately 600,000 distinct CDR3 sequences in the sample, 12% to 15% were seen once. A few counts support this clonotype. The V gene lost 4 bases and the J gene lost 3 bases, with 10 bases spanning the gap. From germline, CDR1 is MNHNS and CDR2 SASEGT. The CDR3 extends over 14 amino acids.

The specimen was blood. The TCR comes from a woman aged 18-30 years with Graves' ophthalmopathy. The V call is TRBV6-1, the J call TRBJ1-5; a possible D gene is TRBD1 (5 bases). Here the CDR3 reads CASSVQVINQPQHF. The CDR3 nucleotides are TGTGCCAGCAGTGTACAGGTTATCAATCAGCCCCAGCATTTT.